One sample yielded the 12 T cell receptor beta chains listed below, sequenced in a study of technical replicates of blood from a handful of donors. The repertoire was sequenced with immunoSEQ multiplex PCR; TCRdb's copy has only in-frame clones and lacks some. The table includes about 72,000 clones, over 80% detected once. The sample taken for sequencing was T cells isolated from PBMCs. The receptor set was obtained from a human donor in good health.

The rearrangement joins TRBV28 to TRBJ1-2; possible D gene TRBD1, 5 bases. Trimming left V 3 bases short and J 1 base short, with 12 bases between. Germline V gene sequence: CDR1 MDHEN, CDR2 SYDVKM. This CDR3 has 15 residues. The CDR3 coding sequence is TGTGCCAGCAGTTTCCGGCAGGGAAGTAACTATGGCTACACCTTC. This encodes CASSFRQGSNYGYTF.

CDR3 loop: CASSPLRADTQYF. The CDR3 region has the DNA TGTGCCAGCAGCCCACTACGGGCAGATACGCAGTATTTT. The J gene is TRBJ2-3, the V gene TRBV11-2; D unresolved. CDR1 is SGHAT and CDR2 is FQNNGV in the germline V gene. V lost 5 bases to trimming and J lost 4 bases, with 10 bases between them. The CDR3 covers 13 residues.

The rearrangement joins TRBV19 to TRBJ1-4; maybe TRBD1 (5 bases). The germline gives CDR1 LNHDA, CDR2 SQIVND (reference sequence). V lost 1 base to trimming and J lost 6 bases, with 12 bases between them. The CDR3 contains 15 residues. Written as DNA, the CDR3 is TGTGCCAGTAGTATAGTTAAGGAGACAGATGAAAAACTGTTTTTT. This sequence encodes CASSIVKETDEKLFF.

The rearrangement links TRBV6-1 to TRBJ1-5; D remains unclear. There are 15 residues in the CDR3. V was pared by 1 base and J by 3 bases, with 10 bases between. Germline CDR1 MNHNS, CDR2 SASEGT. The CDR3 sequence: CASSEERRINQPQHF. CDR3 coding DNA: TGTGCCAGCAGTGAAGAGAGGCGGATCAATCAGCCCCAGCATTTT.

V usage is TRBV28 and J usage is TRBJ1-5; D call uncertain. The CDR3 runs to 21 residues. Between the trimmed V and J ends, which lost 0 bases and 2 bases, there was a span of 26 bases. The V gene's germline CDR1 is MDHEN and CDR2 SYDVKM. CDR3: CASSLCERGPLVRFGNQPQHF. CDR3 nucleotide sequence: TGTGCCAGCAGTTTATGCGAACGGGGTCCCCTTGTGAGGTTTGGCAATCAGCCCCAGCATTTT.

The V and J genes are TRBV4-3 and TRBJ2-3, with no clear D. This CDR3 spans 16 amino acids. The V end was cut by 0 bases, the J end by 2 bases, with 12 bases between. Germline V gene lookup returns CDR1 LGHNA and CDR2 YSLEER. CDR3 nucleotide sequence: TGCGCCAGCAGCCAAGATCATTCGCACAACACAGATACGCAGTATTTT. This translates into CASSQDHSHNTDTQYF.

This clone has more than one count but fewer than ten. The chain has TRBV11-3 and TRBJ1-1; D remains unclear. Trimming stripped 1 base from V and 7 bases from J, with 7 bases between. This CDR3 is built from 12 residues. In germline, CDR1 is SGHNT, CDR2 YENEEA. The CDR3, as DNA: TGTGCCAGCAGCTTAGTATCCTATGAAGCTTTCTTT. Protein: CASSLVSYEAFF.

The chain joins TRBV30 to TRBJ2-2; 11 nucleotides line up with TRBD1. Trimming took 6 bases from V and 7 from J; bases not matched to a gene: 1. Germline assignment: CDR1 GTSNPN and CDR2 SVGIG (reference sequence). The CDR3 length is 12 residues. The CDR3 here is CACGTGGGELFF. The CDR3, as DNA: TGTGCCTGTGGGACAGGGGGCGGGGAGCTGTTTTTT.

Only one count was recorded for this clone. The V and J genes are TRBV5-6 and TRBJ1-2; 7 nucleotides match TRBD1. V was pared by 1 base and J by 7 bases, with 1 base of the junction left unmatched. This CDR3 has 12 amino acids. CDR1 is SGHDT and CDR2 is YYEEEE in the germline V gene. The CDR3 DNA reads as TGTGCCAGCAGCTTGACAGGGGTTGGCTACACCTTC. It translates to CASSLTGVGYTF.

CDR3 residues: CASSDGVAGDYEQYF. DNA of the CDR3: TGTGCCAGCAGCGACGGAGTAGCGGGAGACTACGAGCAGTACTTC. The V and J genes are TRBV9 and TRBJ2-7, with 9 bases identical to TRBD2. The V and J ends lost 3 bases and 3 bases, in that order; junction bases with no gene match: 7. CDR3 length: 15 residues. Germline lookup yields CDR1 SGDLS and CDR2 YYNGEE.

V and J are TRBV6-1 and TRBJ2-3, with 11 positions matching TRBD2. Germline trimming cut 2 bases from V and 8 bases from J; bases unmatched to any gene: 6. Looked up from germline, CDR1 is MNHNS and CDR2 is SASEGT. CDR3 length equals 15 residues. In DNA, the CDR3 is TGTGCCAGCAGTGAATCAATAGCGGGAGGGCGTACGCAGTATTTT. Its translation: CASSESIAGGRTQYF.

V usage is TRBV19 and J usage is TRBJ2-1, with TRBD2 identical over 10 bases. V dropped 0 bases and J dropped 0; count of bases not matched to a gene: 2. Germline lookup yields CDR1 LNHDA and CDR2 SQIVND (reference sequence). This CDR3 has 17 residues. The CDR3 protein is CASSIDLAGASYNEQFF. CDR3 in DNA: TGTGCCAGTAGTATAGATCTAGCGGGGGCCTCCTACAATGAGCAGTTCTTC.